The rows below give T cell receptor beta chains drawn from one sample of a study of blood T cell repertoires in COVID-19. TCRdb's copy holds only in-frame clones and misses some; the assay was immunoSEQ multiplex PCR. The sample lists roughly 200,000 clones; 65% to 90% were seen once. The material sequenced was PBMCs or T cells enriched from blood (not recorded which). The receptors come from a woman aged 35 to 49 with acute COVID-19. CDR3s include the opening cysteine and the closing phenylalanine or tryptophan. The order of the fields is J gene, clone size, V gene, D gene, CDR3 DNA, CDR3 protein. The D gene is left open where the match is weak. Clone size is stated in some rows and not others, as once, few, many or a class when expanded.

>TRBJ2-1|.|TRBV7-9|TRBD1
TGTGCCAGCAGCCCGGGACAGGGCAATTACAATGAGCAGTTCTTC
CASSPGQGNYNEQFF
>TRBJ2-1|.|TRBV18|TRBD2
TGTGCCAGCTCTACTATGGTTGGCGGGACTAGCTCCTACAATGAGCAGTTCTTC
CASSTMVGGTSSYNEQFF
>TRBJ2-1|.|TRBV7-2|TRBD2
TGTGCCAGCAGCCAAACTATGAGCGGGAGAGCCTACAATGAGCAGTTCTTC
CASSQTMSGRAYNEQFF
>TRBJ2-1|.|TRBV7-2|.
TGTGCCAGCAGCTTTTTCCCCGCCGGAACGGGTGAGCAGTTCTTC
CASSFFPAGTGEQFF
>TRBJ2-1|.|TRBV9|TRBD2
TGTGCCAGCAGCGCTTCGGGACTAGCGGGAAGTGATGAGCAGTTCTTC
CASSASGLAGSDEQFF
>TRBJ2-2|.|TRBV10-3|.
TGTGCCATCAAGAAGCGATCGAACACCGGGGAGCTGTTTTTT
CAIKKRSNTGELFF
>TRBJ1-1|.|TRBV9|.
TGTGCCAGCAGCTGGGGACAGAACACTGAAGCTTTCTTT
CASSWGQNTEAFF
>TRBJ2-7|.|TRBV10-3|.
TGTGCCATCAGGCGGGACTCCGAGCAGTACTTC
CAIRRDSEQYF
>TRBJ2-3|.|TRBV29-1|TRBD2
TGCAGCGTTGTGGCGGGAGGTAGGACAGATACGCAGTATTTT
CSVVAGGRTDTQYF
>TRBJ1-2|.|TRBV30|.
TGTGCCTGGAGGCGGACAGCTTCTAACTATGGCTACACCTTC
CAWRRTASNYGYTF
>TRBJ1-5|.|TRBV3-1/TRBV3-2|TRBD1
TGTGCCAGCAGCCCGGGACAGAAAAGCAATCAGCCCCAGCATTTT
CASSPGQKSNQPQHF
>TRBJ2-1|.|TRBV28|.
TGTGCCAGCTCACAGGACAGATCCTACAATGAGCAGTTCTTC
CASSQDRSYNEQFF
>TRBJ1-1|.|TRBV25-1|TRBD1
TGTGCCAGCAGTGAGAACCGGGACAGGGGGCGCACTGAAGCTTTCTTT
CASSENRDRGRTEAFF
>TRBJ2-3|.|TRBV12-5|TRBD2
TGTGCTAGTGGTTTGGGGGAGGGGAGCACAGATACGCAGTATTTT
CASGLGEGSTDTQYF
>TRBJ2-5|.|TRBV6-5|TRBD2
TGTGCCAGCAAGGGACTAGCGGGATGGACCCAGTACTTC
CASKGLAGWTQYF
>TRBJ2-1|once|TRBV19|.
TGTGCCAGTAGTATAGCGGGACACTACAATGAGCAGTTCTTC
CASSIAGHYNEQFF
>TRBJ1-5|.|TRBV28|TRBD1
TGTACCAGTGGCAGGCTCCAGGGGGTAGGTCAGCCCCAGCATTTT
CTSGRLQGVGQPQHF
>TRBJ1-2|.|TRBV5-1|TRBD1
TGCGCCAGCAGAGAAACAGGGGAGGGCTACACCTTC
CASRETGEGYTF
>TRBJ1-3|.|TRBV7-2|TRBD1
TGTGCCAGCACCCTGGGACAGCGCTCTGGAAACACCATATATTTT
CASTLGQRSGNTIYF
>TRBJ2-1|.|TRBV7-3|TRBD1
TGTGCCAGCAGCACCGACAGGGACAATGAGCAGTTCTTC
CASSTDRDNEQFF
>TRBJ1-1|.|TRBV6-1|.
TGTGCCAGCAGTGGTGGGATGGGGGTTGGGGACAATGAAGCTTTCTTT
CASSGGMGVGDNEAFF
>TRBJ2-7|.|TRBV7-6|TRBD1
TGTGCCAGCAGCTTAGCGGGACAGGGGGCGGGCGAGCAGTACTTC
CASSLAGQGAGEQYF
>TRBJ2-1|.|TRBV7-2|TRBD2
TGTGCCAGCAGCGGGACTAGCGGGAGCTATGAGCAGTTCTTC
CASSGTSGSYEQFF
>TRBJ2-7|.|TRBV4-3|TRBD1
TGCGCCAGCAGCCCGGACAGGGACTCCAACGAGCAGTACTTC
CASSPDRDSNEQYF
>TRBJ1-5|.|TRBV6-6|TRBD1
TGTGCCAGCAGTCCCCGGACAGGGGGTGTGGGGCAGCCCCAGCATTTT
CASSPRTGGVGQPQHF
>TRBJ2-3|.|TRBV27|TRBD2
TGTGCCAGCAGGGGGACTAGCGGGGCAGATACGCAGTATTTT
CASRGTSGADTQYF
>TRBJ1-3|.|TRBV27|.
TGTGCCAGCAGTTTACGGGATGGAAACACCATATATTTT
CASSLRDGNTIYF
>TRBJ2-7|few|TRBV19|TRBD1
TGTGCCAGTAGTTTCGGACAGGGGGACTACGAGCAGTACTTC
CASSFGQGDYEQYF
>TRBJ2-1|.|TRBV6-1|.
TGTGCCAGCAGTGAAGTCACTTTCCCTGTTTTCTTC
CASSEVTFPVFF
>TRBJ2-7|once|TRBV9|TRBD1
TGTGCCAGCAGCGTAGAACAGGGGCCCCTTAACGAGCAGTACTTC
CASSVEQGPLNEQYF
>TRBJ2-3|.|TRBV30|.
TGTGCCTGGAGTCCGTCGGATACGCAGTATTTT
CAWSPSDTQYF
>TRBJ1-6|.|TRBV11-1|TRBD1
TGTGCCAGCAGCTTGACAGGGGGTTCACCCCTCCACTTT
CASSLTGGSPLHF
>TRBJ2-1|.|TRBV12-3/TRBV12-4|.
TGTGCCAGCAGTTTTCGTTCCACTGGTGAGCAGTTCTTC
CASSFRSTGEQFF
>TRBJ1-1|few|TRBV6-5|.
TGTGCCAGCAGTTACTCCACTGGTGAAGCTTTCTTT
CASSYSTGEAFF
>TRBJ2-2|.|TRBV18|.
TGTGCCAGCTCACCCCTGAATGTGGGCTCGAACACCGGGGAGCTGTTTTTT
CASSPLNVGSNTGELFF
>TRBJ2-7|.|TRBV6-2/TRBV6-3|.
TGTGCCAGCAGTTACACAGGGTTCGACGAGCAGTACTTC
CASSYTGFDEQYF
>TRBJ1-2|.|TRBV10-2|.
TGCGCCAGCAGTCGGAGTGGCCAGGGCCAAGCCTCGGACTATGGCTACACCTTC
CASSRSGQGQASDYGYTF
>TRBJ1-2|.|TRBV28|.
TGTGCCAGCAGATCCCCCGGGATGTATGGCTACACCTTC
CASRSPGMYGYTF
>TRBJ2-7|once|TRBV30|.
TGTGCCTGGAGTGGGCAGGCGGAGCAGTACTTC
CAWSGQAEQYF
>TRBJ2-1|once|TRBV19|.
TGTGCCACCCGGACAGCACAACTGAACAATGAGCAGTTCTTC
CATRTAQLNNEQFF
>TRBJ1-1|once|TRBV6-5|TRBD1
TGTGCCAGCAGGGACACAGGGGGCGACCCTGAAGCTTTCTTT
CASRDTGGDPEAFF
>TRBJ1-1|.|TRBV18|.
TGTGCCAGCGAATCAGGGCATGCCACTGAAGCTTTCTTT
CASESGHATEAFF
>TRBJ2-1|.|TRBV5-8|.
TGTGCCAGCAGCCAACCTTACCTTAGCTCCTACAATGAGCAGTTCTTC
CASSQPYLSSYNEQFF
>TRBJ2-1|.|TRBV12-3/TRBV12-4|.
TGTGCCAGCAGACTTGGGGCGAATGAGCAGTTCTTC
CASRLGANEQFF
>TRBJ2-7|.|TRBV10-3|.
TGTGCCATCCTAAATAATCGGGGCTACGAGCAGTACTTC
CAILNNRGYEQYF
>TRBJ1-6|once|TRBV25-1|.
TGTGCCAGCAGCCTACAGGGAGCCTCACCCCTCCACTTT
CASSLQGASPLHF